The clone carrying this T cell receptor beta chain showed up just a few times. The sample is drawn from a study of T cells in Graves' hyperthyroidism and ophthalmopathy. Turning to the study itself: Before treatment of any kind, peripheral blood was taken at initial diagnosis.

Amplification targeted TCR beta CDR3 regions from RNA transcripts. First-round RT-PCR with HTBI primers amplified the TCR CDR3 region. TCRdb reprocessed the multiplex PCR reads via MiXCR and lists one record per CDR3 protein. The sample gives about 840,000 distinct CDR3 sequences, over 35% of which show up once; 7.5% to 9.5% is in the top ten. V dropped 0 bases and J dropped 4; count of bases not matched to a gene: 8. CDR3 length equals 16 residues. Germline V gene lookup returns CDR1 SGDLS and CDR2 YYNGEE. Sample: blood. The receptor comes from a man between 18 and 29 years old with Graves' hyperthyroidism. The chain carries TRBV9 and TRBJ2-7; 9 bases map to TRBD2. The CDR3 loop is CASSVGGNSGRYEQYF. DNA of the CDR3: TGTGCCAGCAGCGTAGGTGGGAATAGCGGGAGATACGAGCAGTACTTC.